The present entry profiles one T cell receptor beta chain with its context. There is no known antigen for this receptor. No much larger clonotype is one base removed from it; base qualities were not supplied. The data derive from a study of human T cells and chemical hapten exposure (dated by TCRdb to the early 2020s). Notes on the research overall: For sensitization, 2% DPC in acetone was applied to a 2 cm by 2 cm area of upper inner arm skin. Most of the patients in the cohort were female, and the cohort covered alopecia areata with under or over 50% scalp involvement, alopecia totalis and alopecia universalis. Blood samples were taken from patients before sensitization (week 0) and at 2, 6 and about 24 weeks after DPC sensitization. Libraries were combined into a pool for sequencing, and differences in TCR yield between samples came mainly from small differences in library volumes within the pool. Throughout the study period of 20 to 25 weeks, patients also received therapeutic DPC doses to the scalp every week. This study followed changes in the peripheral blood TCR repertoire in vivo during primary and secondary sensitization of alopecia patients to the hapten diphenylcyclopropenone (DPC). Patch testing was done on the upper back using Finn chambers containing 0.01% DPC, and results were scored after 6 days according to International Contact Dermatitis Research Group standards. Blood for TCR sequencing was provided by twenty-nine alopecia patients at one to four time points (pre-sensitization, 2, 6 and 24 weeks). Points the paper makes about the study in general: After repeated subsampling, changes were observed in the strength of the expansion versus patch-test correlation and in the threshold at which the correlation became significant. The number of PT1 expanded TCRs positively correlated with patch test score, significant at thresholds 8, 16 and 32 but not 4. Compared with pre-sensitization or healthy control sets, expanded TCRs formed significantly more large CDR3 similarity clusters, which is consistent with antigen-driven responses. The number of TCRs above 1 in 1000 frequency did not change with DPC sensitization; there was no evidence of global repertoire structure alterations. Alopecia, a presumed autoimmune disease, was present in all patients, so the immune response of the patients might differ from that of healthy individuals.

Interpreted using the paper, the time point label stands for: pre-sensitization, week 0. Explained via the paper, the treatment or condition label denotes: therapeutic diphenylcyclopropenone sensitization with weekly scalp DPC. At each patch-test visit, blood was drawn before the patch test was applied. Patients were considered eligible if aged 18 to 70, diagnosed with alopecia and deemed suitable for DPC therapy, and patients were excluded if pregnant. Total RNA was extracted from unfractionated whole blood that had been collected in Tempus Blood RNA tubes. The CDR3 numbers 13 residues from cysteine through phenylalanine. Here the CDR3 DNA is all that survives: 39 bases in frame from base 1. The germline V gene (reference sequence) specifies LNHDA as CDR1 and SQIVND as CDR2. Germline trimming amounts to 4 bases on V and 3 bases on J, with 2 as the count of junction bases outside the gene matches.

The library relied on RACE. The instrument given in TCRdb is NextSeq 500. During library preparation, unique molecular identifiers were attached to individual cDNA molecules so that TCRs could be counted quantitatively and reproducibly. Both TCR alpha and TCR beta chains were sequenced from each blood RNA sample. On the authors' methods: Samples had a median of roughly 91,000 TCRs, with a range from about 23,224 to 690,600. The Decombinator software suite was used to annotate the V, J and CDR3 of the TCR reads. For PS versus PT1 abundance plots, all samples were subsampled to the same number of TCRs (28,000). TCRs were defined as expanded if absent before sensitization and observed at least eight times at the 2-week time point. The public reads were reanalyzed by TCRdb: fastp trimming at Q25, MiXCR alignment, in-frame beta chains only. Rows are unified per CDR3 protein, each entry keeping the most common DNA and genes. The V and J calls reflect TCRdb's pipeline rather than the authors' work. The sample includes over 70,000 distinct CDR3 sequences, with roughly 15% observed a single time. The top ten clones comprise 4.6% of the sample.

The chain couples TRBV19 to TRBJ2-7, and TRBD1 aligns with 8 junction nucleotides. Specimen: whole blood, collected in connection with sensitization to the hapten diphenylcyclopropenone (DPC). The clonotype originates from a woman aged 50 to 65 with alopecia areata. Some clones in this sample may be carry-over from other donors' samples. The CDR3 has the sequence CASSTTGGYEQYF. In nucleotide form, the sequence is TGTGCCAGTAGTACCACAGGGGGCTACGAGCAGTACTTC.